A single sample gave rise to the 10 T cell receptor beta chains below, sequenced in a study of cytomegalovirus exposure and HLA in healthy donors. 13 Jbeta primers and 60 Vbeta primers were used for the PCR. This table comes from immunoSEQ multiplex PCR, and its TCRdb copy is limited to in-frame clones, with some not included. The top ten hold less than 6.5% of the sample, which has 100,000 to 150,000 clones, around 77% seen once. The sequencing sample was made of PBMCs. Receptors originate from a man aged 25 to 45 in good health and CMV-seronegative.

V and J are TRBV5-6 and TRBJ2-1; 8 bases are a match to TRBD2. V was pared by 4 bases and J by 1 base, with 7 bases of the junction left unmatched. This CDR3 is built from 16 residues. The germline V gene has CDR1 SGHDT and CDR2 YYEEEE. CDR3 amino acids: CASSRSGTLSYNEQFF. The CDR3 nucleotides are TGTGCCAGCAGCCGTAGCGGGACCTTGTCCTACAATGAGCAGTTCTTC.

The CDR3 reads CAWSVPGAGNTIYF. In DNA, the CDR3 is TGTGCCTGGAGTGTACCAGGGGCTGGAAACACCATATATTTT. J is TRBJ1-3 and V is TRBV30; D might be TRBD1 (6 bases). This CDR3 has 14 amino acids. Germline lookup yields CDR1 GTSNPN and CDR2 SVGIG (reference sequence). Trimming pared 0 bases from V and 2 bases from J, leaving 8 bases between.

The rearrangement joins TRBV19 to TRBJ2-1; TRBD2 is a possible D gene (6 bases). The germline V gene encodes CDR1 LNHDA and CDR2 SQIVND (reference sequence). The length of the CDR3 is 17 residues. Trimming took 4 bases from V and 4 from J, leaving 20 bases between them. CDR3 in amino acids: CASSNRLDLIRYNEQFF. CDR3 DNA sequence: TGTGCCAGTAGTAATCGACTAGATTTGATTCGGTACAATGAGCAGTTCTTC.

The chain links TRBV6-5 to TRBJ1-1; no firm D call. Germline V gene sequence: CDR1 MNHEY, CDR2 SVGAGI. The V end was cut by 4 bases, the J end by 1 base, with 13 bases between. The CDR3 is made up of 15 amino acids. CDR3 sequence: CASSSRGAKNTEAFF. The CDR3 DNA follows: TGTGCCAGCAGTTCGCGGGGTGCGAAGAACACTGAAGCTTTCTTT.

This clone was counted between two and nine times. The gene calls are TRBV27 and TRBJ1-2; 7 bases match TRBD1. The CDR3 sequence is 14 residues long. V shed 2 bases, J shed 4 bases, and the junction held 4 bases outside the gene matches. Looked up from germline, CDR1 is MNHEY and CDR2 is SMNVEV (reference sequence). CDR3 nucleotide sequence: TGTGCCAGCAGTTTACTAGGGGGCGTCTATGGCTACACCTTC. It yields the protein CASSLLGGVYGYTF.

This chain connects TRBV29-1 to TRBJ2-5; TRBD2 is a possible D gene (6 bases). Germline V gives CDR1 SQVTM, CDR2 ANQGSEA. Trimming left V 7 bases short and J 5 bases short, with 17 bases between. The CDR3 is made up of 13 amino acids. The CDR3 here is CSARSWRVETQYF. CDR3 in DNA: TGCAGCGCCCGCAGCTGGAGGGTTGAGACCCAGTACTTC.

The chain employs TRBV11-3 and TRBJ2-7; the D is unclear. Trimming removed 5 bases from V and 6 bases from J, with 11 bases in between. Germline values: CDR1 SGHNT, CDR2 YENEEA. The CDR3 length is 12 residues. The CDR3: CASSHGSGEQYF. CDR3 coding DNA: TGTGCCAGCAGCCACGGATCGGGCGAGCAGTACTTC. The whole variable domain, remainder taken from reference TRBV11-3 and TRBJ2-7, is EAGVVQSPRYKIIEKKQPVAFWCNPISGHNTLYWYLQNLGQGPELLIRYENEEAVDDSQLPKDRFSAERLKGVDSTLKIQPAELGDSAVYLCASSHGSGEQYFGPGTRLTVT.

The chain is built from TRBV7-3 and TRBJ1-2; D is possibly TRBD1 (6 bases). The CDR3 consists of 15 residues. Between the trimmed V and J ends, which lost 5 bases and 4 bases, there was a span of 17 bases. The germline V gene has CDR1 SGHTA and CDR2 FQGTGA. The CDR3: CASSAQGGIGYGYTF. The CDR3 nucleotides read TGTGCCAGCAGCGCTCAAGGGGGTATTGGCTATGGCTACACCTTC.

This rearrangement joins TRBV2 to TRBJ2-1; TRBD2 matches at 7 bases. The ends lost 6 bases at V and 9 bases at J; junction bases unmatched: 8. Germline V lookup: CDR1 SNHLY, CDR2 FYNNEI. This CDR3 spans 13 amino acids. CDR3 sequence reads: CASRPNLAAEQFF. The CDR3 bases are TGTGCCAGCAGGCCCAACCTAGCGGCTGAGCAGTTCTTC.

The genes are TRBV10-3 and TRBJ1-2, with D perhaps matching TRBD1 (6 bases). CDR3 length equals 14 residues. Trimming left V 5 bases short and J 7 bases short, with 17 bases between. Per the germline V gene, CDR1 is ENHRY and CDR2 is SYGVKD. The CDR3 is CAISPGQIRGGYTF. In DNA, the CDR3 is TGTGCCATCAGTCCGGGACAAATTAGGGGTGGCTACACCTTC.